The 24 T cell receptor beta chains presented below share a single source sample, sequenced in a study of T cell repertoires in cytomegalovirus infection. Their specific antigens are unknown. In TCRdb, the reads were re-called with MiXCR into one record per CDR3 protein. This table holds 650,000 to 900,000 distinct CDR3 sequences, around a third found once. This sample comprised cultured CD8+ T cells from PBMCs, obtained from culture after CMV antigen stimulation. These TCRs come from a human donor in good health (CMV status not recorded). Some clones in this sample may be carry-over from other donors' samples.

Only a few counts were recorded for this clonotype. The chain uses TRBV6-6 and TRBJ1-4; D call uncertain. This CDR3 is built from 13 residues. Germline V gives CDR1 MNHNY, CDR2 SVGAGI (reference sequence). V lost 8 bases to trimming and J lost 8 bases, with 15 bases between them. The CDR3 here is CASVTGLGEKLFF. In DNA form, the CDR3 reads TGTGCCAGCGTCACGGGGTTAGGGGAAAAACTGTTTTTT.

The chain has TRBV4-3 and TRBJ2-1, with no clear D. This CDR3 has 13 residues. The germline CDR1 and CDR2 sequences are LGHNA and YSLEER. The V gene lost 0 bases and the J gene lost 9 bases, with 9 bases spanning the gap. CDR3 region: CASSQEPQVEQFF. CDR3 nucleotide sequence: TGCGCCAGCAGCCAAGAACCCCAAGTTGAGCAGTTCTTC.

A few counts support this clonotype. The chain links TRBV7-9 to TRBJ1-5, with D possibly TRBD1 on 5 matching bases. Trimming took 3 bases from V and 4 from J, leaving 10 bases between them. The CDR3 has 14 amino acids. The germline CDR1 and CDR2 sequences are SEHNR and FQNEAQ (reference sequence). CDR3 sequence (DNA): TGTGCCAGCAGCTTCCCCGGGGGAAATCAGCCCCAGCATTTT. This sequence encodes CASSFPGGNQPQHF.

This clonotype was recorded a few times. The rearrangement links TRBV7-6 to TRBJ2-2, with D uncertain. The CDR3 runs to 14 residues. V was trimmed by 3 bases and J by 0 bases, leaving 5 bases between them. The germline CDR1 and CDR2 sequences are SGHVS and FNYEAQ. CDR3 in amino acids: CASSLDANTGELFF. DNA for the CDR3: TGTGCCAGCAGCTTGGATGCGAACACCGGGGAGCTGTTTTTT.

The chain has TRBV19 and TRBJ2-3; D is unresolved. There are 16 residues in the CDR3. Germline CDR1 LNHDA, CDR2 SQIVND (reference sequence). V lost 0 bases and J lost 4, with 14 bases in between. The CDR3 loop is CASSIDLASPADTQYF. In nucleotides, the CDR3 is TGTGCCAGTAGTATAGATCTGGCTTCGCCGGCAGATACGCAGTATTTT.

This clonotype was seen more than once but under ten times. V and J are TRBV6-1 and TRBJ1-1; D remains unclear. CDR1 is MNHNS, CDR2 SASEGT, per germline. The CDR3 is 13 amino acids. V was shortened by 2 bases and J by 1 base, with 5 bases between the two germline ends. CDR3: CASSEPWNTEAFF. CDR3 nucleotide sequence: TGTGCCAGCAGTGAACCCTGGAACACTGAAGCTTTCTTT.

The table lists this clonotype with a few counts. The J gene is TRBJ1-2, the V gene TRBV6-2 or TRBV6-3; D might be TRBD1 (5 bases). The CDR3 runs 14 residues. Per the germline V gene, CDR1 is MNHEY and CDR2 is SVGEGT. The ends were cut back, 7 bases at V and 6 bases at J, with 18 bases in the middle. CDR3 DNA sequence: TGTGCCAGCAAAAGCCACCCCGACAGAGATGGCTACACCTTC. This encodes CASKSHPDRDGYTF.

CDR3 bases: TGCAGCGTTGAAGGAATGCTTTCCTTCTATGGCTACACCTTC. Protein product: CSVEGMLSFYGYTF. The genes are TRBV29-1 and TRBJ1-2; D remains ambiguous. In germline, CDR1 is SQVTM, CDR2 ANQGSEA. The CDR3 runs to 14 residues. Trimming pared 1 base from V and 4 bases from J, leaving 13 bases between.

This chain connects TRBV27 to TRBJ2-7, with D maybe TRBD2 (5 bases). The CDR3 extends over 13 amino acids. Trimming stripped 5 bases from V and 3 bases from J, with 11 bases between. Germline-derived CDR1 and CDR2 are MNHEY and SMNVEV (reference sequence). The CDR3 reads CASSHGRGYEQYF. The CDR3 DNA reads TGTGCCAGCAGTCACGGTCGGGGCTACGAGCAGTACTTC.

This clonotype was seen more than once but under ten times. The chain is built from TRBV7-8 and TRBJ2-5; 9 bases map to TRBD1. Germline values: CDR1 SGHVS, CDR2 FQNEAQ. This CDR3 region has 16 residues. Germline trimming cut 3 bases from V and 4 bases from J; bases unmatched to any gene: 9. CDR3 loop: CASSFPDRGERETQYF. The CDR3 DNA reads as TGTGCCAGCAGCTTCCCGGACAGGGGAGAAAGAGAGACCCAGTACTTC.

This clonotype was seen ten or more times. CDR3 region: CASSYSIQPDWSTEAFF. The CDR3 DNA is TGTGCCAGCAGTTACTCGATTCAGCCCGACTGGAGCACTGAAGCTTTCTTT. The chain combines TRBV6-5 with TRBJ1-1; D ambiguous. The germline V gene encodes CDR1 MNHEY and CDR2 SVGAGI. This CDR3 region has 17 residues. Trimming took 0 bases from V and 4 from J, leaving 18 bases between them.

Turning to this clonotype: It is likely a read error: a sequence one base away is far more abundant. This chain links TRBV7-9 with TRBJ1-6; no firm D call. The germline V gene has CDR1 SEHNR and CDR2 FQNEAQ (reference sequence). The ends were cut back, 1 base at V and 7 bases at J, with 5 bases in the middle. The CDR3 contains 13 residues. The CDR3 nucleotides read TGTGCCAGCAGCTTAGGGTGGAATTCACCCCTCCACTTT. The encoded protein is CASSLGWNSPLHF.

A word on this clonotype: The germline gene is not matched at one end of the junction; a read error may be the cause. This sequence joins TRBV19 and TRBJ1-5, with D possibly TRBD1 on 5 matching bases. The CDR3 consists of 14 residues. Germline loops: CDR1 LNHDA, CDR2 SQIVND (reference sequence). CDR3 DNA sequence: TGTACCAGTACCCCTGCCAGGGTAAATCAGCCCCAGCATTTT. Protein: CTSTPARVNQPQHF.

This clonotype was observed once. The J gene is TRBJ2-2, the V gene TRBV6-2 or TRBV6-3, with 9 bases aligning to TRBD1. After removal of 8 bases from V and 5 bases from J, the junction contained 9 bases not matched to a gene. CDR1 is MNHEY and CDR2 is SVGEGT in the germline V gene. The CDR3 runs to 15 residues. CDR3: CASRWGQGTTGELFF. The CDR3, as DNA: TGTGCCAGCCGATGGGGACAGGGAACAACCGGGGAGCTGTTTTTT.

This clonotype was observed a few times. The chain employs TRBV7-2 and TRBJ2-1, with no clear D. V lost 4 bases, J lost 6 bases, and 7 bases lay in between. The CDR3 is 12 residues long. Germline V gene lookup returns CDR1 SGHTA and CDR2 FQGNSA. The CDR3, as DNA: TGTGCCAGCAGCTCTCTTTTCAATGAGCAGTTCTTC. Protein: CASSSLFNEQFF.

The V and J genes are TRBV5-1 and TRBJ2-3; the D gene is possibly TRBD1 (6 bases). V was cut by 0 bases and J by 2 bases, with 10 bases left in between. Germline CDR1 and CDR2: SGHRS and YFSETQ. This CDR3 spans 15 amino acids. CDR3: CASSLAGQYTDTQYF. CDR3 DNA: TGCGCCAGCAGCTTGGCGGGACAATACACAGATACGCAGTATTTT.

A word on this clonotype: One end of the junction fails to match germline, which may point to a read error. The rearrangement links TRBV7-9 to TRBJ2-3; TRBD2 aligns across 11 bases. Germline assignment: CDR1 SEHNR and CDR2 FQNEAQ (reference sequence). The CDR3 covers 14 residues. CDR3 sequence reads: CASSETLAGGDPLF. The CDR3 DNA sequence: TGTGCCAGCAGCGAAACTCTAGCGGGGGGTGACCCCCTCTTT.

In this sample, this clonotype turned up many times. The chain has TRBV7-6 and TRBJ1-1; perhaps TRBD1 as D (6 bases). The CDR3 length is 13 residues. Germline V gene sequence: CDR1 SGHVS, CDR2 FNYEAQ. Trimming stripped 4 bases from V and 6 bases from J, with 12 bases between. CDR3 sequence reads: CASSSTGIPEAFF. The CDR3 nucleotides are TGTGCCAGCAGCTCCACAGGGATTCCTGAAGCTTTCTTT.

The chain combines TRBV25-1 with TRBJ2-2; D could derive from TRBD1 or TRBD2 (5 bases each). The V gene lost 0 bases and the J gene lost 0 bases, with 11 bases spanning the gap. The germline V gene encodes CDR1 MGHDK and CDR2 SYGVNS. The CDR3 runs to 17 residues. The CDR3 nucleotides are TGTGCCAGCAGTGAATATTTCAGGGAGCCGAACACCGGGGAGCTGTTTTTT. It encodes CASSEYFREPNTGELFF.

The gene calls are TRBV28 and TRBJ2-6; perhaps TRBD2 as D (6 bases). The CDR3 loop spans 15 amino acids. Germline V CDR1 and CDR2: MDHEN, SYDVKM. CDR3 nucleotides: TGTTACTCGGGAAGACGGGGGTCTGGGGCCAACGTCCTGACTTTC. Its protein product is CYSGRRGSGANVLTF.

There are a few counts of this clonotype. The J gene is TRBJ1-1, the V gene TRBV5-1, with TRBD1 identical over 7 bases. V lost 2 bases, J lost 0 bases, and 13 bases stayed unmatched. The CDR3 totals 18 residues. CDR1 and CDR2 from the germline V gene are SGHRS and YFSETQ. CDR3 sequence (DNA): TGCGCCAGCAGCTTTAGGGGGCGCGAGGGGATCATGAACACTGAAGCTTTCTTT. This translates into CASSFRGREGIMNTEAFF.

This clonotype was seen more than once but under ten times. This CDR3 is CASGIIAGGPNEQFF. CDR3 coding DNA: TGTGCTAGTGGTATTATAGCGGGGGGGCCCAATGAGCAGTTCTTC. This chain uses TRBV12-5 with TRBJ2-1, with 11 nucleotides matching TRBD2. V was clipped by 5 bases and J by 6 bases; unmatched bases: 6. Germline V CDR1 and CDR2: LGHNT, FRNRAP. CDR3 length: 15 amino acids. The complete variable domain, with remaining parts taken from reference TRBV12-5 and TRBJ2-1, reads DARVTQTPRHKVTEMGQEVTMRCQPILGHNTVFWYRQTMMQGLELLAYFRNRAPLDDSGMPKDRFSAEMPDATLATLKIQPSEPRDSAVYFCASGIIAGGPNEQFFGPGTRLTVL.

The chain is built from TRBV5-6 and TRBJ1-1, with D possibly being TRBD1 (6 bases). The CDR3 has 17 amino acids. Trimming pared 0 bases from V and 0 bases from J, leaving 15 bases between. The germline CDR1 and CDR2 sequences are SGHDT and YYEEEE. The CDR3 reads CASSLEGRGQLNTEAFF. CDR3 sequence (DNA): TGTGCCAGCAGCTTGGAGGGACGAGGACAGTTGAACACTGAAGCTTTCTTT.

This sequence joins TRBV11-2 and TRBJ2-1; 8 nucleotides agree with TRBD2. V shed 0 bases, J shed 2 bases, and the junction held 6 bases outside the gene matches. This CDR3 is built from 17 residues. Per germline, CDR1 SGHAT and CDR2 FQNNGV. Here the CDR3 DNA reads TGTGCCAGCAGCTTAGATGGGAGCGGGGGCCCCTACAATGAGCAGTTCTTC. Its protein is CASSLDGSGGPYNEQFF.